The sequence of this T cell receptor (beta chain) was determined in a study of blood T cell repertoires in COVID-19. Study-level background: Samples representing acute and convalescent COVID-19 were sourced from the United States, Italy and Spain. T cells, B-cell-depleted T cells, or PBMCs provided the cDNA or gDNA that served as material.

Only one count was recorded for this clone. V shed 4 bases and J shed 7 bases, with 10 bases lying between them. This CDR3 has 12 residues. From germline, CDR1 is MNHEY and CDR2 SMNVEV (reference sequence). Per the original methods: Using reference gene primer amplification, nucleated cell counts were estimated. Generated by immunoSEQ multiplex PCR, the TCRdb table keeps only in-frame clones and is missing some. Clone size and V and J calls were adopted from that table, with D and trimming inferred from the DNA. The sample lists over 150,000 clones, about 87% occurring once. The V and J genes are TRBV27 and TRBJ1-2, with D possibly matching TRBD1 (5 bases). Sequenced input: peripheral blood. The origin of this receptor is an older woman who had recovered from COVID-19. The DNA for the CDR3 is TGTGCCAGCAGTTCCCCCGGGGGTGGCTACACCTTC. The encoded protein is CASSSPGGGYTF.